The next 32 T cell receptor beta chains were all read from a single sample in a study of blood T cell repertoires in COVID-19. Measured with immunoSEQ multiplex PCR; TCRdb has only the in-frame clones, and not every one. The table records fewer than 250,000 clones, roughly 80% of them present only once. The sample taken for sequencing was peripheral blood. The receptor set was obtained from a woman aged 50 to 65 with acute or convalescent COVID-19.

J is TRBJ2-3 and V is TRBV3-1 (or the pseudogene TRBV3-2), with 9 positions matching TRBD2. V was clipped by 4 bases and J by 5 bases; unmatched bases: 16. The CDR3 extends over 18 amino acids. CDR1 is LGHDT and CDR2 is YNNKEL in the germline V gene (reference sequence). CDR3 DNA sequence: TGTGCCAGCAGCCCGGGGGGAGTCTGGCGGGAGGGAGGAGATACGCAGTATTTT. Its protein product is CASSPGGVWREGGDTQYF.

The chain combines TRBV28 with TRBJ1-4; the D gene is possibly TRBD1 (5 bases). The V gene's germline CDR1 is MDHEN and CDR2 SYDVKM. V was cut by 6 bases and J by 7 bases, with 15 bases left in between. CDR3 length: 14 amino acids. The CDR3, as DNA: TGTGCCAGCAGCCGGGACTACAGGTTTGAAAAACTGTTTTTT. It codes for CASSRDYRFEKLFF.

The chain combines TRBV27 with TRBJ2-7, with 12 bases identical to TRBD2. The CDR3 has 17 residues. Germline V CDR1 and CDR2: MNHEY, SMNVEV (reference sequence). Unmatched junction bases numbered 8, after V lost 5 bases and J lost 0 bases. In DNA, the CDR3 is TGTGCCAGCAGTCCTATACTGGGACTAGCGGGCTCCTACGAGCAGTACTTC. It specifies CASSPILGLAGSYEQYF.

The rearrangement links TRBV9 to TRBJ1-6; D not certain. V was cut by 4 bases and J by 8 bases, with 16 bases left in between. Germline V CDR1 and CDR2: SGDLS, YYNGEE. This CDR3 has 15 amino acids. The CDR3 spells CASSPGDMNYSPLHF. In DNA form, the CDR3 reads TGTGCCAGCAGCCCAGGTGACATGAACTATTCACCCCTCCACTTT.

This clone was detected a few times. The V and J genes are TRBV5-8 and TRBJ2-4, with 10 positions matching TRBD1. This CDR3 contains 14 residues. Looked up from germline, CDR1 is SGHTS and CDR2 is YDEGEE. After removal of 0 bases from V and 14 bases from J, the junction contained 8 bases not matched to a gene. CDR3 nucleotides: TGTGCCAGCAGCTTGGGGGGACAGGGGTTCCCCAAGTACTTC. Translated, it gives CASSLGGQGFPKYF.

DNA for the CDR3: TGTGCCACCAGTGATGAGGGATATAACTATGGCTACACCTTC. Its translation: CATSDEGYNYGYTF. The chain carries TRBV24-1 and TRBJ1-2; D not certain. CDR1 and CDR2 from the germline V gene are KGHDR and SFDVKD. The CDR3 loop spans 14 amino acids. Deletions cut 3 bases from V and 1 base from J, with 8 bases between.

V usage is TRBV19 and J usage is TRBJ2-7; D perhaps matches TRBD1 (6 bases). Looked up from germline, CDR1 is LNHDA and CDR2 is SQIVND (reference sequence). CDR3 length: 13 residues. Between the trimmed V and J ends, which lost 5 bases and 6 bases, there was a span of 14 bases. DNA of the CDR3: TGTGCCAGTAGTCCCGCGAGGGGGTTCGAGCAGTACTTC. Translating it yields CASSPARGFEQYF.

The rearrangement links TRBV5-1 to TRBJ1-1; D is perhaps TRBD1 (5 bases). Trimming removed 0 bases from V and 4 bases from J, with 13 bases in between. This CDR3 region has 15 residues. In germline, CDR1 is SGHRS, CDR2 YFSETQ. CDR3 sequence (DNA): TGCGCCAGCAGCTTGGATGGGGGGTCGTTCACTGAAGCTTTCTTT. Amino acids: CASSLDGGSFTEAFF.

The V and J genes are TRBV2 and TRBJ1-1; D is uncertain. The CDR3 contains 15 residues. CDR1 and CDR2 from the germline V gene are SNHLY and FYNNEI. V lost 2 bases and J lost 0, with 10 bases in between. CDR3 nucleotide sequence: TGTGCCAGCAGTGAATCTCGACAAATGAACACTGAAGCTTTCTTT. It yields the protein CASSESRQMNTEAFF.

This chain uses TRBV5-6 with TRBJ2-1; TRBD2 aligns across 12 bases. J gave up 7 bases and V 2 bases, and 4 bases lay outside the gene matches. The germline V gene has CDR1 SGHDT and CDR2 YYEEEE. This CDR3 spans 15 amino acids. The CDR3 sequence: CASSLTSGRTNEQFF. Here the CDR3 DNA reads TGTGCCAGCAGCTTAACTAGCGGGAGGACGAATGAGCAGTTCTTC.

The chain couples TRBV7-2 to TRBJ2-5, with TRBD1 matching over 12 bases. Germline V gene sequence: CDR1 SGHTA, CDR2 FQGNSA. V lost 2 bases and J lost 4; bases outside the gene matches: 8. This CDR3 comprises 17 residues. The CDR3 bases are TGTGCCAGCAGCTTAACAGGCGGGACAGGGGGCTTAGAGACCCAGTACTTC. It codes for CASSLTGGTGGLETQYF.

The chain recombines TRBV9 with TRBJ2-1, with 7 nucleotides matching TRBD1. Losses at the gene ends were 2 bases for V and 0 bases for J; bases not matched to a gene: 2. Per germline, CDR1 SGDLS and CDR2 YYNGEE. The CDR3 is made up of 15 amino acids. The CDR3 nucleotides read TGTGCCAGCAGCGTTGACAGGGCCTCCTACAATGAGCAGTTCTTC. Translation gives CASSVDRASYNEQFF.

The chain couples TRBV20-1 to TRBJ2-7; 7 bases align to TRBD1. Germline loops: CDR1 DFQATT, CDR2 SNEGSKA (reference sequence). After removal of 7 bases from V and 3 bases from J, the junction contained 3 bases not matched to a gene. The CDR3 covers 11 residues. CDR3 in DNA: TGCAGTGGGGACAGAGGCTACGAGCAGTACTTC. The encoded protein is CSGDRGYEQYF.

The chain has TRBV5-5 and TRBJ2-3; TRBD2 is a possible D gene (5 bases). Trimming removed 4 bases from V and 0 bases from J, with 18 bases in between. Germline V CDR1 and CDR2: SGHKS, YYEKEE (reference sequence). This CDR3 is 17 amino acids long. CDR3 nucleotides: TGTGCCAGCAGCCTCCGCTCAGCGGCGTCTAGCACAGATACGCAGTATTTT. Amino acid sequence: CASSLRSAASSTDTQYF.

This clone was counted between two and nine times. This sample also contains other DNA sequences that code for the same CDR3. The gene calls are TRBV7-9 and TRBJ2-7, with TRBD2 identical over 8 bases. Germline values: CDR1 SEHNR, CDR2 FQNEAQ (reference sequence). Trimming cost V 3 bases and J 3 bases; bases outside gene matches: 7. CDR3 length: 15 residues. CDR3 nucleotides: TGTGCCAGCAGCTTGTCCGGGACTAGGGACTACGAGCAGTACTTC. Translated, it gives CASSLSGTRDYEQYF.

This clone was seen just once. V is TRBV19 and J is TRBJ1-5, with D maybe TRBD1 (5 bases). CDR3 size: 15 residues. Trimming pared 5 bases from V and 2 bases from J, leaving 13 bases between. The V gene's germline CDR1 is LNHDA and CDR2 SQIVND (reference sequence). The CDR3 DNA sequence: TGTGCCAGTAGTCGGGAGGGGCCTGGCAATCAGCCCCAGCATTTT. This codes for CASSREGPGNQPQHF.

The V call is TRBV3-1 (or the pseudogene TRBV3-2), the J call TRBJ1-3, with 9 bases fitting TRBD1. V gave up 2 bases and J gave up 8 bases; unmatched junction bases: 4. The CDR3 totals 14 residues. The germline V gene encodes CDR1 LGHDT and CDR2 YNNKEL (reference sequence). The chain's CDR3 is CASSQFGQGYTIYF. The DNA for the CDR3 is TGTGCCAGCAGCCAATTCGGACAGGGGTACACCATATATTTT.

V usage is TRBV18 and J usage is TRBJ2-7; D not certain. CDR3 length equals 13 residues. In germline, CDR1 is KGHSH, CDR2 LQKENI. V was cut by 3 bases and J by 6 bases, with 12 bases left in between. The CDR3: CASSPTTVSEQYF. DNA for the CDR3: TGTGCCAGCTCACCCACCACAGTCTCCGAGCAGTACTTC.

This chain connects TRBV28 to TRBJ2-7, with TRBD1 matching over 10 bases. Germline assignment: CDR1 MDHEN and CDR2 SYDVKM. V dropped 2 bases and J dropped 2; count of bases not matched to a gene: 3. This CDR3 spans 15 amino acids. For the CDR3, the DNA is TGTGCCAGCAGTTTAGGGGACAGGGGACCCTACGAGCAGTACTTC. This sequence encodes CASSLGDRGPYEQYF.

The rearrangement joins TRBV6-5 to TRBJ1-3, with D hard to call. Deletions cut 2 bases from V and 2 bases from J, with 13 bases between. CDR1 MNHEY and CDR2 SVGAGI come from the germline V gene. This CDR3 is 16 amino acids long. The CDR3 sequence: CASSYIGSTTGNTIYF. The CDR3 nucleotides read TGTGCCAGCAGTTACATAGGGAGTACGACTGGAAACACCATATATTTT.

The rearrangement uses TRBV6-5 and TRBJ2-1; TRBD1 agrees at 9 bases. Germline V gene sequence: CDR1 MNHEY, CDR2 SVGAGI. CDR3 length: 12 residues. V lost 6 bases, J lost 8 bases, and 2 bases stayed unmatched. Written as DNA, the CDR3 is TGTGCCAGCAGCCGGACAGGGGATGAGCAGTTCTTC. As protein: CASSRTGDEQFF.

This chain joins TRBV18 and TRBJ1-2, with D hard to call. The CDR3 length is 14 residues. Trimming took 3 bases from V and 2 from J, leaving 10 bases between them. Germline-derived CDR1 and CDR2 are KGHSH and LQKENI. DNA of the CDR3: TGTGCCAGCTCACCGCGAACAGAGAACTATGGCTACACCTTC. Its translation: CASSPRTENYGYTF. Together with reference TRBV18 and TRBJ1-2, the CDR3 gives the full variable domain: NAGVMQNPRHLVRRRGQEARLRCSPMKGHSHVYWYRQLPEEGLKFMVYLQKENIIDESGMPKERFSAEFPKEGPSILRIQQVVRGDSAAYFCASSPRTENYGYTFGSGTRLTVV.

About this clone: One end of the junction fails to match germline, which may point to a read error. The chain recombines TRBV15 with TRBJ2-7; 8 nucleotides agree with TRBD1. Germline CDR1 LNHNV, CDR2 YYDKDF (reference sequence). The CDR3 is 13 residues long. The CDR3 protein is CATSGDRGYEQYF. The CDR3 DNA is TGTGCCACCAGCGGAGACAGGGGATACGAGCAGTACTTC.

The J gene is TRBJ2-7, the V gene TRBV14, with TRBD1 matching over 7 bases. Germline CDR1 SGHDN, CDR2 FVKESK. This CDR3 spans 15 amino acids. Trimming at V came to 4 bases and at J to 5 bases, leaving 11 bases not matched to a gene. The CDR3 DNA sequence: TGTGCCAGCAGCCTCGTAGGGGGCGCTTTCCACGAGCAGTACTTC. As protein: CASSLVGGAFHEQYF.

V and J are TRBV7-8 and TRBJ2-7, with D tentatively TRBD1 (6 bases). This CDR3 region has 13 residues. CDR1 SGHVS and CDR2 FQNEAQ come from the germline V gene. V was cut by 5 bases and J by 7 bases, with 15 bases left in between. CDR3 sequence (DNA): TGTGCCAGCAGCCGAAACAGGGCTAGGGAGCAGTACTTC. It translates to CASSRNRAREQYF.

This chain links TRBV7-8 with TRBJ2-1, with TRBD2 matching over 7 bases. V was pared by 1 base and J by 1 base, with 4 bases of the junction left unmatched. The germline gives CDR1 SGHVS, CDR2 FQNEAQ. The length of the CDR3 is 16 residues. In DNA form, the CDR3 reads TGTGCCAGCAGCTTAGACGGCGGGGGATCCTACAATGAGCAGTTCTTC. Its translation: CASSLDGGGSYNEQFF.

CDR3 nucleotide sequence: TGTGCCAGCAGCGCAAGGGGCGCCTACGAGCAGTACTTC. This codes for CASSARGAYEQYF. The chain uses TRBV9 and TRBJ2-7, with D perhaps matching TRBD1 (5 bases). V was clipped by 3 bases and J by 2 bases, with 9 bases between them. The germline V gene has CDR1 SGDLS and CDR2 YYNGEE. This CDR3 region has 13 residues.

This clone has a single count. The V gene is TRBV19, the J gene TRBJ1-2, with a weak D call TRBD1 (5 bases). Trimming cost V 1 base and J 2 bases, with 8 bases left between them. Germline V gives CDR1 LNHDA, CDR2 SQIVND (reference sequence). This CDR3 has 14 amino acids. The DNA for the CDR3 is TGTGCCAGTAGTATAGGTGCAGGGAACTATGGCTACACCTTC. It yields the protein CASSIGAGNYGYTF.

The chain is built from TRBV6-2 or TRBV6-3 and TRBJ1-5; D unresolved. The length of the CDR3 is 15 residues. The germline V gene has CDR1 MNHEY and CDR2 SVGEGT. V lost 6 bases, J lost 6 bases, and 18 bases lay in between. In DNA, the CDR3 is TGTGCCAGCAGCATCATGAGCGAAATGGGTCAGCCCCAGCATTTT. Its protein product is CASSIMSEMGQPQHF.

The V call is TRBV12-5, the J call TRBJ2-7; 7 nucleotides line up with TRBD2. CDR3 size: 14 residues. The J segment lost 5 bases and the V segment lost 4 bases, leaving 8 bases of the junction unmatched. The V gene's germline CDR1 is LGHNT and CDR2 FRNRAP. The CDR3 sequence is CASGWSGAPHEQYF. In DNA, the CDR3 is TGTGCTAGTGGTTGGAGCGGGGCCCCTCACGAGCAGTACTTC.

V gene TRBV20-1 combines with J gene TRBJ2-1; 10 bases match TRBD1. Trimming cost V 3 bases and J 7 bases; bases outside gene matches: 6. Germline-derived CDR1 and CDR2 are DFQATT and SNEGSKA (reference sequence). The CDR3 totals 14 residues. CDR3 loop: CSASRDRGWNEQFF. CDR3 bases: TGCAGTGCTAGTAGGGACAGGGGTTGGAATGAGCAGTTCTTC.

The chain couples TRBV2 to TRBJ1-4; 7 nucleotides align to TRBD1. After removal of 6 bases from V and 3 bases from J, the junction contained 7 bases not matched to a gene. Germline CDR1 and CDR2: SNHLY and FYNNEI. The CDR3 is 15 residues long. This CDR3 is CASRNFGTANEKLFF. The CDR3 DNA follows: TGTGCCAGCAGAAACTTCGGGACAGCTAATGAAAAACTGTTTTTT.